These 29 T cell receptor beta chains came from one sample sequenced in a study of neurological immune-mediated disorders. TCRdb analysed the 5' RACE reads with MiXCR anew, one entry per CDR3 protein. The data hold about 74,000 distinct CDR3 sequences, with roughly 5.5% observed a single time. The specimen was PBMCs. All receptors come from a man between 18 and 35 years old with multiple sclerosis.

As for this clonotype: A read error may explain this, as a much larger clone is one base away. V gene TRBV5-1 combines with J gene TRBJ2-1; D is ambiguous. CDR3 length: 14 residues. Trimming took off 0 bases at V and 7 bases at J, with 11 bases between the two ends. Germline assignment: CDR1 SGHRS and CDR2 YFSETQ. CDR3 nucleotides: TGCGCCAGCAGCTTGGGGGGAAAATGGAATGAGCAGTTCTTC. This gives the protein CASSLGGKWNEQFF. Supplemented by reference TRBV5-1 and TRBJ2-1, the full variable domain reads KAGVTQTPRYLIKTRGQQVTLSCSPISGHRSVSWYQQTPGQGLQFLFEYFSETQRNKGNFPGRFSGRQFSNSRSEMNVSTLELGDSALYLCASSLGGKWNEQFFGPGTRLTVL.

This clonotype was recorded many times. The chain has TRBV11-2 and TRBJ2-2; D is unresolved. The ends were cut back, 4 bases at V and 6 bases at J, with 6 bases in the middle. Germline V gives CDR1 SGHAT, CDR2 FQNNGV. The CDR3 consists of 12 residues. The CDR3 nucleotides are TGTGCCAGCAGCTCCGCGCCCGGGGAGCTGTTTTTT. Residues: CASSSAPGELFF.

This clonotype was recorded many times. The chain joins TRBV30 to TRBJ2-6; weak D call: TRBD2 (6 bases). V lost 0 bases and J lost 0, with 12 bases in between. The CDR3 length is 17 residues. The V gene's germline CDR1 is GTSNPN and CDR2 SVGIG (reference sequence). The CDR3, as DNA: TGTGCCTGGAGTGTATATACTAGCAGCTCTGGGGCCAACGTCCTGACTTTC. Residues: CAWSVYTSSSGANVLTF.

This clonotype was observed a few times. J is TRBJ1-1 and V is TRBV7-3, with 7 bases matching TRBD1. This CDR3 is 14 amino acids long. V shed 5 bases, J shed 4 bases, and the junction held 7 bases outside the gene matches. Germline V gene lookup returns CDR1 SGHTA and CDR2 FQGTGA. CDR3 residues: CASSLGKGATEAFF. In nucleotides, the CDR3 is TGTGCCAGCAGCCTTGGAAAGGGGGCCACTGAAGCTTTCTTT.

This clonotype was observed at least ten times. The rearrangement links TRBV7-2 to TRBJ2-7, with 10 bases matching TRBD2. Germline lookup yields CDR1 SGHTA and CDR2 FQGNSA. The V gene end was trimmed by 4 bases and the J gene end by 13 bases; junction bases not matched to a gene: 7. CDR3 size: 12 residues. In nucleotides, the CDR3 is TGTGCCAGCAGCTCTAGGGGACTAGCGACATACTTC. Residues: CASSSRGLATYF.

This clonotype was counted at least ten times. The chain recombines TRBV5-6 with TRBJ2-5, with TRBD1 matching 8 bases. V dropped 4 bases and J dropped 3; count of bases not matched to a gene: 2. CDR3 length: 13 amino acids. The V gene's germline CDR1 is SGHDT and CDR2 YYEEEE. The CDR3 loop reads CASSLTGEETQYF. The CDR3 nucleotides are TGTGCCAGCAGCCTGACAGGGGAAGAGACCCAGTACTTC.

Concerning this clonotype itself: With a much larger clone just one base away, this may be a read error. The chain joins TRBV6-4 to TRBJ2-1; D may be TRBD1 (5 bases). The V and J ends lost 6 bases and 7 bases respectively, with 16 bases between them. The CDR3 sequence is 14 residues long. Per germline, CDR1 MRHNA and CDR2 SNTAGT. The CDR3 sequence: CASRDTGRSNEQFF. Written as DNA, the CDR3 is TGTGCCAGCAGGGACACGGGCCGCTCGAATGAGCAGTTCTTC.

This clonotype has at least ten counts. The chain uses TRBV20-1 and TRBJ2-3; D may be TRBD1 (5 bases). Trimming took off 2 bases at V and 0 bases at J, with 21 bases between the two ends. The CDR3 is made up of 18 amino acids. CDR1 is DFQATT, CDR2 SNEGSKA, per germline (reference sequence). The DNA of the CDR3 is TGCAGTGCTAGACCAGCCGTCCTAGTGGGGCGAAGCACAGATACGCAGTATTTT. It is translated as CSARPAVLVGRSTDTQYF.

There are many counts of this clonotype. CDR3 loop: CASSFQSGTSGNSYNEQFF. CDR3 in DNA: TGTGCCAGCAGTTTCCAATCCGGGACTAGCGGAAATTCTTACAATGAGCAGTTCTTC. The genes are TRBV11-2 and TRBJ2-1, with TRBD2 matching over 11 bases. V shed 6 bases and J 4 bases; nucleotides not matched to a gene: 17. CDR3 length equals 19 residues. The V gene's germline CDR1 is SGHAT and CDR2 FQNNGV.

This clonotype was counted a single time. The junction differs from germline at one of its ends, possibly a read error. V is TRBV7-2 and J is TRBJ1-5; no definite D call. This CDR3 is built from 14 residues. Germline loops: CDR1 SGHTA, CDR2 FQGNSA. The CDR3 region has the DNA TGTGCCAGCAGCCAAGCCCGTGACGGTCAGCCCCAGAATTTT. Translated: CASSQARDGQPQNF. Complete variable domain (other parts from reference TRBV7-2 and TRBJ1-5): GAGVSQSPSNKVTEKGKDVELRCDPISGHTALYWYRQSLGQGLEFLIYFQGNSAPDKSGLPSDRFSAERTGGSVSTLTIQRTQQEDSAVYLCASSQARDGQPQNFGDGTRLSIL.

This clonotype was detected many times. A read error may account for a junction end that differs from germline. This CDR3 is CASSLVGQLGNSPLNF. In DNA form, the CDR3 reads TGCGCCAGCAGCTTGGTAGGGCAGCTTGGGAATTCACCCCTCAACTTT. The rearrangement uses TRBV5-1 and TRBJ1-6; D remains ambiguous. The CDR3 runs 16 residues. Germline lookup yields CDR1 SGHRS and CDR2 YFSETQ.

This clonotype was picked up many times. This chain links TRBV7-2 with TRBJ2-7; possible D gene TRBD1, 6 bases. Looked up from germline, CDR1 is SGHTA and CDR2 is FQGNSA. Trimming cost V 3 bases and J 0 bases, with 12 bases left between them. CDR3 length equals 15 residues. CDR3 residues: CASSLGHGVSYEQYF. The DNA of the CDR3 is TGTGCCAGCAGCTTGGGACACGGAGTCTCCTACGAGCAGTACTTC.

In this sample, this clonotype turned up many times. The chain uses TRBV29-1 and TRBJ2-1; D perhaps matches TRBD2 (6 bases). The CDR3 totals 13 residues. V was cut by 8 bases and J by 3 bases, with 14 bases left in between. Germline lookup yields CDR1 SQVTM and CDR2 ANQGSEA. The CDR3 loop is CSMGGLGYNEQFF. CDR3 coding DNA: TGCAGCATGGGGGGACTGGGCTACAATGAGCAGTTCTTC.

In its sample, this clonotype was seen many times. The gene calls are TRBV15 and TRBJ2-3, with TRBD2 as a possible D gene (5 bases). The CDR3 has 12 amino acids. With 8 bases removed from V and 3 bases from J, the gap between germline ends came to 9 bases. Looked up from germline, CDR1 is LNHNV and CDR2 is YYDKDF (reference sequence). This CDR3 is CATGKRTDTQYF. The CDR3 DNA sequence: TGTGCCACCGGCAAGCGGACAGATACGCAGTATTTT.

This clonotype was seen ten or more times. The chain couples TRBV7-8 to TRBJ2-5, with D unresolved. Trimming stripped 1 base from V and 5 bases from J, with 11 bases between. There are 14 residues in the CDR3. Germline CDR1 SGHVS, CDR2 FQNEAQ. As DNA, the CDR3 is TGTGCCAGCAGCTTAGTGGCAGTTCGGGAGACCCAGTACTTC. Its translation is CASSLVAVRETQYF.

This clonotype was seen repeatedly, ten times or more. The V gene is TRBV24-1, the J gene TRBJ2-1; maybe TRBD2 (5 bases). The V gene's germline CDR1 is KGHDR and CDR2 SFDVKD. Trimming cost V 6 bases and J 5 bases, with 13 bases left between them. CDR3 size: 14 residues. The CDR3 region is CATSKLRGDNEQFF. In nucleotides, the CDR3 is TGTGCCACCAGTAAATTACGGGGAGACAATGAGCAGTTCTTC.

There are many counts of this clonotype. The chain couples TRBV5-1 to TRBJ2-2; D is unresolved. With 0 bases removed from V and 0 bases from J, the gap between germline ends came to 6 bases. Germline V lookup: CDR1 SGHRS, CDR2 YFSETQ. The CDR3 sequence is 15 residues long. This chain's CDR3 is CASSLAKANTGELFF. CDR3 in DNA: TGCGCCAGCAGCTTGGCAAAGGCGAACACCGGGGAGCTGTTTTTT.

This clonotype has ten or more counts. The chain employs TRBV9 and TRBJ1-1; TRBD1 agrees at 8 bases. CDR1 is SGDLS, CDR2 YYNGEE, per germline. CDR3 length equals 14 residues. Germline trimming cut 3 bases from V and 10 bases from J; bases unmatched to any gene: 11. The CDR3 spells CASSARQGAEGAFF. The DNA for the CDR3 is TGTGCCAGCAGCGCGCGTCAGGGGGCAGAAGGAGCTTTCTTT.

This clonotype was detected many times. DNA of the CDR3: TGTGCCAGCAGCTTAGGACTTTGGGGGCGAAGGAACTATGGCTACACCTTC. Translation gives CASSLGLWGRRNYGYTF. J is TRBJ1-2 and V is TRBV7-2; D is possibly TRBD1 (6 bases). CDR1 and CDR2 from the germline V gene are SGHTA and FQGNSA. The CDR3 contains 17 residues. The V end was cut by 1 base, the J end by 2 bases, with 17 bases between.

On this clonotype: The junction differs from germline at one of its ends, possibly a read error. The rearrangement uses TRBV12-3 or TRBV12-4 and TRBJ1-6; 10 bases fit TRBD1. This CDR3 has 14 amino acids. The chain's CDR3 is CASKPGQGRAPLNF. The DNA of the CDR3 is TGTGCCAGCAAACCGGGACAGGGGAGGGCACCCCTCAACTTT.

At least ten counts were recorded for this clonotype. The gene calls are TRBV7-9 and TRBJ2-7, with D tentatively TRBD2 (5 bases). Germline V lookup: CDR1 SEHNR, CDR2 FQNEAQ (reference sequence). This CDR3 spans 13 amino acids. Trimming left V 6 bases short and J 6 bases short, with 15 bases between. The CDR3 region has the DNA TGTGCCAGCAGGCCCTCTAGGGCGGGCGAGCAGTACTTC. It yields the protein CASRPSRAGEQYF.

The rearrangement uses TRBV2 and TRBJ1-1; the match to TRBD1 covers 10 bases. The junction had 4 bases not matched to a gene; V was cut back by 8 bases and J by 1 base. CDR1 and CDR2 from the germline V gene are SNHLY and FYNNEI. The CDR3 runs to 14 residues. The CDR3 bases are TGTGCCAGCTTATGGGACAGGGGGAACACTGAAGCTTTCTTT. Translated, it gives CASLWDRGNTEAFF.

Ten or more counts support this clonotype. The CDR3 is CASSLALSYEQYF. CDR3 sequence (DNA): TGTGCCAGCAGTTTAGCGCTTTCCTACGAGCAGTACTTC. The rearrangement links TRBV12-3 or TRBV12-4 to TRBJ2-7; D call uncertain. V was trimmed by 0 bases and J by 1 base, leaving 4 bases between them. The CDR3 totals 13 residues.

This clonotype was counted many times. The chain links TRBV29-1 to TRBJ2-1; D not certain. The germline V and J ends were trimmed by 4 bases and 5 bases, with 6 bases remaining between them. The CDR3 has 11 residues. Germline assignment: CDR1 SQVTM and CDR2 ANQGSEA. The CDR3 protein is CSVAQDNEQFF. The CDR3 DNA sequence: TGCAGCGTTGCTCAGGACAATGAGCAGTTCTTC.

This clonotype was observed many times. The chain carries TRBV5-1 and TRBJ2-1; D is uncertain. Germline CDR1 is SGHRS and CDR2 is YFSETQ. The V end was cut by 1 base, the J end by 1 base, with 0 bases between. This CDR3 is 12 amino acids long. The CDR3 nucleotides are TGCGCCAGCAGCTTGTCCTACAATGAGCAGTTCTTC. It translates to CASSLSYNEQFF.

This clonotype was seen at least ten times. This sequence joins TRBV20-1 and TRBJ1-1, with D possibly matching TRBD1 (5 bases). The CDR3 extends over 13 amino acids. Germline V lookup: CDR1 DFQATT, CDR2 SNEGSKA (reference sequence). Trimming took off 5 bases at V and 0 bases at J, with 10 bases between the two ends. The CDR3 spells CSAGRDLNTEAFF. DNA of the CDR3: TGCAGTGCTGGGCGGGACCTGAACACTGAAGCTTTCTTT.

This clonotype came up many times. The CDR3 here is CSLQGNNIHEQYF. The CDR3 DNA reads TGCAGCTTACAGGGTAATAATATCCACGAGCAGTACTTC. This chain links TRBV20-1 with TRBJ2-7; D is perhaps TRBD1 (6 bases). The length of the CDR3 is 13 residues. Germline values: CDR1 DFQATT, CDR2 SNEGSKA (reference sequence).

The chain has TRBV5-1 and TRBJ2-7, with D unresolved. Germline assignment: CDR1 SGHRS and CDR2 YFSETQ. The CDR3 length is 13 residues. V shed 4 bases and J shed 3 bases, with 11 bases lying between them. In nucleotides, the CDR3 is TGCGCCAGCAGCACGGGCGACCACTACGAGCAGTACTTC. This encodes CASSTGDHYEQYF.

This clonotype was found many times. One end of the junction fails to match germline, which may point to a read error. CDR3 nucleotide sequence: TGCAGTGCTAGAGAAGTCGGCAAAAAAATTCAGTACTTC. Encoded protein: CSAREVGKKIQYF. The chain uses TRBV20-1 and TRBJ2-4; D gene ambiguous. In germline, CDR1 is DFQATT, CDR2 SNEGSKA (reference sequence). The CDR3 totals 13 residues.